This T cell receptor (beta chain) was sequenced for a study of molecular identifiers for immune sequencing clone quantification listed by TCRdb under 2018. At the level of the whole study: In a replicate experiment, RNA from roughly 20,000 or 100,000 naive CD8 T cells was split into five aliquots, four of which were sequenced. The study was a methods study using CD8 T cells to benchmark molecular-identifier clustering-based TCR repertoire sequencing (MIDCIRS) and TCR RNA copy counting. Paper-wide results and their limitations: Highly expanded clone sizes could be underestimated because identical TCR molecules may share a barcode. Modeling gave about three recovered TCR RNA copies per cell versus roughly 10 by digital PCR, implying approximately 30% capture efficiency. When barcode sub-clustering was left out, chimeric consensus sequences inflated TCR diversity, with chimeras reaching as high as 47%. In CMV-specific effector cells, clones with more than 20 RNA copies contained over 98% of molecules, whereas in naive cells such clones contained under 1% of molecules. Spiked-in Jurkat TCR RNA equivalent to a single cell was reported to be detectable even among 750,000 to 1,000,000 naive CD8 T cells. Naive libraries contained spiked-in Jurkat TCR RNA (more than 9 copies' worth), which is not part of the donor repertoire.

Sequences SEHNR (CDR1) and FQNEAQ (CDR2) are obtained from the germline V gene (reference sequence). CDR3 length: 14 amino acids, cysteine to phenylalanine. Here the CDR3 DNA is all that survives: 42 bases in frame from base 1. The junction shows trimming of 1 base on V and 4 bases on J, and the gene matches do not reach 4 bases of it. Naive CD8 T cell libraries were made from approximately 20,000 to 1,000,000 sorted cells using 10%, 30% or 50% of purified RNA. Naive CD8 T cells were FACS-sorted as CD8+CD4-CCR7+CD45RA+ on a BD FACSAria II into RLT Plus buffer. Roughly nine TCR copies' worth of Jurkat RNA were spiked into roughly 17,000-1,100,000 naive CD8 T cell samples to test detection sensitivity. CD8 T cells were enriched using RosetteSep CD8+ T Cell Enrichment Cocktail and Ficoll-Paque, and the enriched cells then underwent ACK red cell lysis. The library was built by means of PCR. Data came from a NextSeq 500. Bulk TCR libraries were prepared as previously described, using TCR primers listed in Table S5. Total RNA was purified with the Qiagen AllPrep DNA/RNA kit. Before any analysis, reads coming from multiple sequencing runs of the same library were combined into one pool. As for the authors' bioinformatics: Only reads with exact TCR constant sequence were kept, trimmed to 150 nt, and grouped by their 12-nt molecular barcodes. Reads within each barcode group were sub-clustered using a 15% Levenshtein threshold, and quality-weighted consensus sequences were constructed for each RNA molecule. Non-functional sequences were filtered out, along with any lower-count sequence sitting one edit away from another sequence. Barcode sub-clusters with fewer than 20% of the maximum read count were removed, based on fitting two negative binomial distributions. TCRdb handled the public reads itself, with Q25 trimming in fastp and clone calling in MiXCR, and kept productive beta chains. A single entry per CDR3 protein holds the most common genes and DNA from its merged rows. TCRdb, not the original authors, processed these V and J calls. The sample yields some 680,000 distinct CDR3 sequences; about 25% were counted once. The ten most abundant clones make up approximately 0.75% of the sample.

Note on this clonotype: Its binding antigen is unknown. No quality values exist for individual bases; no much larger clone is one base distant.

The receptor comes from a human donor in good health. Some libraries in this study had Jurkat cell RNA spiked in. Source material: naive CD8+ T cells from blood, with Jurkat cell RNA spiked in. The sample's cell subset or site label is to be understood as: FACS-sorted CD8+CD4-CCR7+CD45RA+ naive T cells. The chain employs TRBV7-9 and TRBJ2-7, with TRBD1 matching 7 junction bases. The DNA sequence follows: TGTGCCAGCAGCTTAGAGGACAGGCAATACGAGCAGTACTTC. Its protein product is CASSLEDRQYEQYF.